The 14 T cell receptor beta chains below were found in one sample sequenced in a study of T cell responses to AZD1222 COVID-19 vaccine. Only in-frame clones appear in the TCRdb table, and some are missing; sequencing was by immunoSEQ multiplex PCR. This sample carries about 120,000 clones, approximately 93% of them seen once, and the ten largest clones take 2.9%. The sample here was peripheral blood, taken on day 0 of AZD1222 vaccination. The source is an adult in good health.

J is TRBJ2-3 and V is TRBV9; the D gene could be TRBD1 or TRBD2 (6 bases each). V lost 0 bases and J lost 2, with 19 bases in between. Germline CDR1 and CDR2: SGDLS and YYNGEE. The CDR3 contains 18 residues. CDR3 loop: CASSVEGVGGGITDTQYF. The DNA for the CDR3 is TGTGCCAGCAGCGTAGAGGGGGTAGGTGGCGGGATCACAGATACGCAGTATTTT.

This chain connects TRBV28 to TRBJ2-7, with 8 positions matching TRBD1. The CDR3 extends over 15 amino acids. J gave up 4 bases and V 5 bases, and 10 bases lay outside the gene matches. Germline V gene lookup returns CDR1 MDHEN and CDR2 SYDVKM. Written as DNA, the CDR3 is TGTGCCAGCAGTCCGGCGGACAGGGCTTCGTACGAGCAGTACTTC. It specifies CASSPADRASYEQYF.

This chain links TRBV11-2 with TRBJ2-7, with D unclear. Deletions cut 5 bases from V and 0 bases from J, with 14 bases between. There are 15 residues in the CDR3. Germline CDR1 and CDR2: SGHAT and FQNNGV. CDR3 in amino acids: CASSPRWEISYEQYF. The CDR3 DNA is TGTGCCAGCAGCCCGAGATGGGAAATCTCCTACGAGCAGTACTTC.

CDR3 DNA: TGTGCCAGTAGCAAGGGACTAGCGGACTCCTACGAGCAGTACTTC. Its translation is CASSKGLADSYEQYF. This chain joins TRBV19 and TRBJ2-7; 11 nucleotides match TRBD2. CDR3 length: 15 residues. V trimming: 6 bases; J trimming: 0 bases; junction bases outside the gene matches: 4. Germline-derived CDR1 and CDR2 are LNHDA and SQIVND (reference sequence).

The V gene is TRBV15, the J gene TRBJ2-1, with D uncertain. The CDR3 is 13 amino acids. Trimming left V 1 base short and J 7 bases short, with 8 bases between. CDR1 and CDR2 (germline): LNHNV, YYDKDF (reference sequence). The CDR3 bases are TGTGCCACCAGCAGAGTTAACGGGAATGAGCAGTTCTTC. Its translation is CATSRVNGNEQFF.

In this sample, this clone turned up once. The chain has TRBV30 and TRBJ2-3; D is ambiguous. The V gene's germline CDR1 is GTSNPN and CDR2 SVGIG (reference sequence). CDR3 size: 11 residues. V lost 5 bases, J lost 2 bases, and 5 bases lay in between. The CDR3 DNA reads as TGTGCCTGGGGGTACACAGATACGCAGTATTTT. The encoded protein is CAWGYTDTQYF. The full variable domain, completed using reference TRBV30 and TRBJ2-3, is SQTIHQWPATLVQPVGSPLSLECTVEGTSNPNLYWYRQAAGRGLQLLFYSVGIGQISSEVPQNLSASRPQDRQFILSSKKLLLSDSGFYLCAWGYTDTQYFGPGTRLTVL.

A single count supports this clone. The chain joins TRBV9 to TRBJ2-7; D ambiguous. V gave up 1 base and J gave up 5 bases, with 13 bases separating them. Per the germline V gene, CDR1 is SGDLS and CDR2 is YYNGEE. This CDR3 has 14 residues. CDR3 DNA: TGTGCCAGCAGCGTAAGTGGCAGCCCCCACGAGCAGTACTTC. Translating gives CASSVSGSPHEQYF.

The J gene is TRBJ2-1, the V gene TRBV28, with 12 bases that match TRBD2. The CDR3 is made up of 17 amino acids. Losses at the gene ends were 3 bases for V and 7 bases for J; bases not matched to a gene: 10. Germline assignment: CDR1 MDHEN and CDR2 SYDVKM. The CDR3 loop is CASSFLGLAGFRNEQFF. The CDR3 DNA sequence: TGTGCCAGCAGTTTCCTTGGACTAGCGGGATTTCGAAATGAGCAGTTCTTC.

The J gene is TRBJ1-4, the V gene TRBV7-8; TRBD1 might be the D (6 bases). The CDR3 is made up of 16 amino acids. Trimming pared 4 bases from V and 6 bases from J, leaving 18 bases between. Germline V gene sequence: CDR1 SGHVS, CDR2 FQNEAQ. CDR3 nucleotides: TGTGCCAGCAGCTCCCTCAGGGGAGGGGGTTATGAAAAACTGTTTTTT. Translating gives CASSSLRGGGYEKLFF.

This chain links TRBV5-4 with TRBJ2-1; the D gene is possibly TRBD2 (6 bases). The CDR3 spans 15 residues. Germline lookup yields CDR1 SGHNT and CDR2 YYREEE (reference sequence). Trimming pared 0 bases from V and 6 bases from J, leaving 13 bases between. CDR3 loop: CASSLGGIPGNEQFF. In DNA form, the CDR3 reads TGTGCCAGCAGCTTGGGCGGGATCCCCGGCAATGAGCAGTTCTTC.

This rearrangement joins TRBV5-1 to TRBJ2-1, with 9 bases lining up with TRBD2. V shed 7 bases, J shed 3 bases, and the junction held 8 bases outside the gene matches. This CDR3 comprises 15 residues. The germline gives CDR1 SGHRS, CDR2 YFSETQ. In DNA, the CDR3 is TGCGCCAGCTCCCCAGAAGCGGGAGGCTACAATGAGCAGTTCTTC. Residues: CASSPEAGGYNEQFF.

The J gene is TRBJ1-2, the V gene TRBV27; no reliable D call. The V and J ends lost 8 bases and 8 bases respectively, with 15 bases between them. CDR3 length: 12 amino acids. Germline assignment: CDR1 MNHEY and CDR2 SMNVEV (reference sequence). The CDR3, as DNA: TGTGCCAGCGAGGAAATGTCCGGCGGCTACACCTTC. Translation gives CASEEMSGGYTF.

The chain recombines TRBV7-3 with TRBJ1-1; TRBD1 might be the D (6 bases). The V end was cut by 5 bases, the J end by 1 base, with 11 bases between. The CDR3 is 14 residues long. Germline lookup yields CDR1 SGHTA and CDR2 FQGTGA. The CDR3 coding sequence is TGTGCCAGCAGCCCGTCGGACAGGAACACTGAAGCTTTCTTT. Amino acids: CASSPSDRNTEAFF.

V gene TRBV10-3 combines with J gene TRBJ1-5, with D possibly matching TRBD1 (5 bases). CDR1 is ENHRY, CDR2 SYGVKD, per germline. The CDR3 runs 13 residues. With 7 bases removed from V and 3 bases from J, the gap between germline ends came to 10 bases. The CDR3 here is CAINGDPNQPQHF. The CDR3, as DNA: TGTGCCATCAATGGGGACCCCAATCAGCCCCAGCATTTT.